This TCR beta chain emerged from a study of T-cell memory formation after mild COVID-19. MiXCR, run by TCRdb on the 5' RACE reads, gives a single entry per CDR3 protein. This sample has 65,000 to 90,000 distinct CDR3 sequences; about 14% occur once, and the top ten carry around 31%. The sample consisted of PBMCs or a T cell subset sorted from them (not recorded which). The source is an adult woman who had mild COVID-19 (a few samples of this study predate the infection). Cell type and time point are not known.

CDR3 loop: CASSEDIFEFF. The CDR3 DNA reads as TGTGCCAGCAGTGAAGACATTTTCGAGTTCTTC. The V call is TRBV6-1, the J call TRBJ2-1, with no clear D. The CDR3 is made up of 11 amino acids. The germline gives CDR1 MNHNS, CDR2 SASEGT. The V end was cut by 1 base, the J end by 14 bases, with 9 bases between.